The 28 T cell receptor beta chains below were found in one sample sequenced in a study of radiation and T cells in renal cell carcinoma. Clones were sequenced by immunoSEQ multiplex PCR, and TCRdb holds only the in-frame ones, with some missing. This table has under 150,000 clones, 75% to 85% appearing once. Time point: blood 2 weeks post-SBRT. Indicated treatment: 15 Gy SBRT to primary tumor, nephrectomy 4 weeks later. Source: blood, taken from a patient whose treatment included radiotherapy and nephrectomy. The source is an older woman with renal cell carcinoma.

The chain carries TRBV21-1 and TRBJ1-2. TRBV21-1 is a pseudogene. This CDR3 comprises 12 residues. The CDR3 nucleotides are TGTGCCAGCAGCAAAGAGGACGGTGGCTACACCTTC. This codes for CASSKEDGGYTF.

This clone was seen only a few times. The CDR3 DNA follows: TGTGCCAGCAGTTACGAGGGGACAGGGAGAACTGAAGCTTTCTTT. It specifies CASSYEGTGRTEAFF. The V gene is TRBV6-5, the J gene TRBJ1-1; the match to TRBD1 covers 9 bases. V lost 2 bases to trimming and J lost 5 bases; unmatched junction nucleotides: 6. Germline CDR1 reads MNHEY; CDR2 reads SVGAGI. This CDR3 is 15 amino acids long.

This clone was detected only a few times. V is TRBV4-3 and J is TRBJ1-4, with TRBD1 matching 7 bases. V shed 4 bases and J 0 bases; nucleotides not matched to a gene: 2. The CDR3 has 15 amino acids. Per the germline V gene, CDR1 is LGHNA and CDR2 is YSLEER. The DNA for the CDR3 is TGCGCCAGCAGCCGTACAGGGGCAACTAATGAAAAACTGTTTTTT. Translated: CASSRTGATNEKLFF.

The rearrangement uses TRBV6-4 and TRBJ1-1; a weak D match, TRBD1 (5 bases). Germline V gene lookup returns CDR1 MRHNA and CDR2 SNTAGT. The V end was cut by 6 bases, the J end by 0 bases, with 11 bases between. CDR3 size: 14 residues. DNA of the CDR3: TGTGCCAGCAGAGACCAGGGTGTGAACACTGAAGCTTTCTTT. This codes for CASRDQGVNTEAFF.

This clone has just one count. The chain combines TRBV29-1 with TRBJ1-1; TRBD1 is a possible D gene (6 bases). Germline assignment: CDR1 SQVTM and CDR2 ANQGSEA. V shed 6 bases and J shed 3 bases, with 20 bases lying between them. The CDR3 has 15 residues. The CDR3 DNA sequence: TGCAGCGTCCCTCGGAGGGGGGGGCAAGACACTGAAGCTTTCTTT. Encoded protein: CSVPRRGGQDTEAFF.

V is TRBV6-5 and J is TRBJ1-6, with unresolved D. Trimming cost V 5 bases and J 3 bases, with 11 bases left between them. The CDR3 has 15 amino acids. Germline-derived CDR1 and CDR2 are MNHEY and SVGAGI. This chain's CDR3 is CASSRLPYYNSPLHF. The CDR3 DNA reads as TGTGCCAGCAGTCGCTTACCCTACTATAATTCACCCCTCCACTTT.

This clone was seen only once. This sequence joins TRBV6-1 and TRBJ2-2; TRBD1 matches 11 bases. This CDR3 region has 16 residues. V lost 4 bases, J lost 4 bases, and 5 bases stayed unmatched. The germline gives CDR1 MNHNS, CDR2 SASEGT. Here the CDR3 DNA reads TGTGCCAGCAGTGCAATCGGGACAGGGGGCACCGGGGAGCTGTTTTTT. Translation gives CASSAIGTGGTGELFF.

This clone was seen only a few times. The chain is built from TRBV2 and TRBJ1-5, with TRBD1 matching over 8 bases. This CDR3 spans 15 amino acids. After removal of 5 bases from V and 2 bases from J, the junction contained 5 bases not matched to a gene. The V gene's germline CDR1 is SNHLY and CDR2 FYNNEI. The CDR3 DNA is TGTGCCAGCAGTCAACAGGGGGTTGGCAATCAGCCCCAGCATTTT. It encodes CASSQQGVGNQPQHF.

The rearrangement joins TRBV6-1 to TRBJ1-2; D possibly corresponds to TRBD1 (5 bases). The germline CDR1 and CDR2 sequences are MNHNS and SASEGT. Trimming removed 2 bases at V and 8 bases at J, with 18 bases between. This CDR3 is 15 amino acids long. CDR3 amino acids: CASSENWAQAGGYTF. CDR3 DNA: TGTGCCAGCAGTGAAAATTGGGCACAGGCGGGCGGCTACACCTTC.

The chain links TRBV5-8 to TRBJ2-7, with TRBD1 matching 9 bases. The trim removed 5 bases at V and 6 bases at J, leaving 6 bases unmatched. CDR3 length: 13 amino acids. Germline V gene lookup returns CDR1 SGHTS and CDR2 YDEGEE. CDR3 protein: CASSEQGAGEQYF. The CDR3 region has the DNA TGTGCCAGCAGTGAACAGGGGGCTGGCGAGCAGTACTTC. The full variable domain, in which reference TRBV5-8 and TRBJ2-7 provide the parts outside the CDR3, is EAGVTQSPTHLIKTRGQQATLRCSPISGHTSVYWYQQALGLGLQFLLWYDEGEERNRGNFPPRFSGRQFPNYSSELNVNALELEDSALYLCASSEQGAGEQYFGPGTRLTVT.

CDR3 DNA: TGCGCCAGCAGCCTAACCGGACTAGCGGGGGAAGAGACCCAGTACTTC. Translating gives CASSLTGLAGEETQYF. The rearrangement links TRBV5-1 to TRBJ2-5; TRBD2 matches at 13 bases. CDR1 and CDR2 from the germline V gene are SGHRS and YFSETQ. V was clipped by 4 bases and J by 3 bases; unmatched bases: 6. The CDR3 covers 16 residues.

This clone turned up a few times. CDR3 residues: CASSYTGNQPQHF. CDR3 in DNA: TGTGCCAGCAGTTACACTGGCAATCAGCCCCAGCATTTT. The rearrangement uses TRBV6-6 and TRBJ1-5; D not resolved. The CDR3 length is 13 residues. Germline CDR1 is MNHNY and CDR2 is SVGAGI (reference sequence). Trimming pared 2 bases from V and 2 bases from J, leaving 4 bases between.

The chain has TRBV6-6 and TRBJ2-7, with D maybe TRBD1 (6 bases). The CDR3 is 13 residues long. The V gene lost 6 bases and the J gene lost 2 bases, with 11 bases spanning the gap. Germline V gene lookup returns CDR1 MNHNY and CDR2 SVGAGI (reference sequence). CDR3 protein: CASSVQGTYEQYF. The DNA of the CDR3 is TGTGCCAGCAGCGTACAGGGAACCTACGAGCAGTACTTC.

The chain recombines TRBV9 with TRBJ2-1; 9 nucleotides line up with TRBD2. J gave up 2 bases and V 3 bases, and 3 bases lay outside the gene matches. Looked up from germline, CDR1 is SGDLS and CDR2 is YYNGEE. The CDR3 is made up of 15 amino acids. The CDR3 DNA reads TGTGCCAGCAGCGCTAGCGGGAAAACCTACAATGAGCAGTTCTTC. It encodes CASSASGKTYNEQFF.

The chain joins TRBV7-9 to TRBJ1-5; unclear D gene. The CDR3 runs to 13 residues. The V and J ends lost 3 bases and 5 bases respectively, with 8 bases between them. Germline CDR1 is SEHNR and CDR2 is FQNEAQ (reference sequence). The CDR3 bases are TGTGCCAGCAGCTTCGGGCCCGATCAGCCCCAGCATTTT. Amino acids: CASSFGPDQPQHF.

The chain couples TRBV5-4 to TRBJ2-7; D is unclear. Germline V gene sequence: CDR1 SGHNT, CDR2 YYREEE (reference sequence). V shed 2 bases and J shed 5 bases, with 5 bases lying between them. The length of the CDR3 is 11 residues. The CDR3 region is CASSFLDEQYF. DNA for the CDR3: TGTGCCAGCAGCTTTCTCGACGAGCAGTACTTC.

The chain is built from TRBV15 and TRBJ1-1, with D hard to call. Trimming cost V 5 bases and J 1 base, with 8 bases left between them. The CDR3 length is 13 residues. CDR1 is LNHNV, CDR2 YYDKDF, per germline (reference sequence). CDR3 coding DNA: TGTGCCACCAGCGCAAAGCAGAACACTGAAGCTTTCTTT. Translating gives CATSAKQNTEAFF.

V gene TRBV5-1 combines with J gene TRBJ2-6; unclear D gene. V was pared by 0 bases and J by 2 bases, with 9 bases between. The CDR3 spans 16 residues. Germline V gene sequence: CDR1 SGHRS, CDR2 YFSETQ. CDR3 nucleotides: TGCGCCAGCAGCTTGGATCTGGCGCCTGGGGCCAACGTCCTGACTTTC. Translated: CASSLDLAPGANVLTF.

In regard to this clone: Distinct nucleotide sequences in the sample also encode this CDR3. The V gene is TRBV9, the J gene TRBJ1-6, with D unresolved. Germline lookup yields CDR1 SGDLS and CDR2 YYNGEE. V shed 0 bases and J shed 7 bases, with 11 bases lying between them. This CDR3 has 15 amino acids. The DNA of the CDR3 is TGTGCCAGCAGCGTAGGACAACGGAACAATTCACCCCTCCACTTT. This gives the protein CASSVGQRNNSPLHF.

This clone has a handful of counts. The rearrangement links TRBV6-1 to TRBJ1-1; TRBD1 might be the D (6 bases). The CDR3 covers 13 residues. V lost 8 bases and J lost 2, with 12 bases in between. Germline V lookup: CDR1 MNHNS, CDR2 SASEGT. The CDR3, as DNA: TGTGCCAGCTCCCAACAGGGAAACACTGAAGCTTTCTTT. It is translated as CASSQQGNTEAFF.

This clone was counted only a few times. The chain carries TRBV18 and TRBJ2-7, with D possibly matching TRBD2 (5 bases). V was clipped by 4 bases and J by 0 bases, with 19 bases between them. CDR3 length equals 17 residues. Germline CDR1 KGHSH, CDR2 LQKENI. DNA for the CDR3: TGTGCCAGCTCACTAGGTGCAGGAGGCCTAAGCTCCTACGAGCAGTACTTC. Translation: CASSLGAGGLSSYEQYF.

The chain uses TRBV28 and TRBJ1-3; D remains unclear. V was shortened by 2 bases and J by 0 bases, with 11 bases between the two germline ends. This CDR3 has 16 amino acids. Germline CDR1 and CDR2: MDHEN and SYDVKM. The CDR3 region is CASSLMDRFSGNTIYF. In DNA form, the CDR3 reads TGTGCCAGCAGTTTAATGGACCGCTTCTCTGGAAACACCATATATTTT.

J is TRBJ2-3 and V is TRBV7-2; TRBD2 matches at 7 bases. Germline-derived CDR1 and CDR2 are SGHTA and FQGNSA. The CDR3 extends over 15 amino acids. Trimming at V came to 1 base and at J to 2 bases, leaving 3 bases not matched to a gene. The CDR3 loop is CASSLGAGDTDTQYF. CDR3 nucleotides: TGTGCCAGCAGCTTAGGGGCGGGGGACACAGATACGCAGTATTTT.

The chain combines TRBV2 with TRBJ1-1, with D unresolved. This CDR3 region has 16 residues. Between the trimmed V and J ends, which lost 3 bases and 1 base, there was a span of 15 bases. From germline, CDR1 is SNHLY and CDR2 FYNNEI. CDR3 nucleotide sequence: TGTGCCAGCAGTGATCGGGTCCCGCCCAGGAACACTGAAGCTTTCTTT. This translates into CASSDRVPPRNTEAFF.

This clone was counted a few times. The chain employs TRBV30 and TRBJ1-1; D possibly corresponds to TRBD1 (6 bases). Germline CDR1 and CDR2: GTSNPN and SVGIG (reference sequence). The CDR3 is made up of 15 amino acids. Trimming removed 4 bases from V and 7 bases from J, with 22 bases in between. Here the CDR3 reads CAWTHPHRGRDEAFF. CDR3 DNA: TGTGCCTGGACCCACCCCCATCGGGGGCGGGATGAAGCTTTCTTT. Supplemented by reference TRBV30 and TRBJ1-1, the full variable domain reads SQTIHQWPATLVQPVGSPLSLECTVEGTSNPNLYWYRQAAGRGLQLLFYSVGIGQISSEVPQNLSASRPQDRQFILSSKKLLLSDSGFYLCAWTHPHRGRDEAFFGQGTRLTVV.

The V gene is TRBV29-1, the J gene TRBJ2-2; maybe TRBD1 (5 bases). Trimming pared 2 bases from V and 0 bases from J, leaving 7 bases between. This CDR3 region has 14 residues. Germline V CDR1 and CDR2: SQVTM, ANQGSEA. The CDR3 coding sequence is TGCAGCGTTGAACTGGGGCCGAACACCGGGGAGCTGTTTTTT. As protein: CSVELGPNTGELFF.

The chain links TRBV7-9 to TRBJ2-5, with 12 bases fitting TRBD2. The ends lost 4 bases at V and 5 bases at J; junction bases unmatched: 8. Germline assignment: CDR1 SEHNR and CDR2 FQNEAQ (reference sequence). The CDR3 consists of 16 residues. The CDR3 nucleotides are TGTGCCAGCAGCTCGCCTAGCGGGGGGGCCGCGGAGACCCAGTACTTC. Amino acids: CASSSPSGGAAETQYF.

This chain connects TRBV9 to TRBJ1-5, with D perhaps TRBD1 (5 bases). Trimming cost V 0 bases and J 6 bases, with 13 bases left between them. The length of the CDR3 is 15 residues. Germline CDR1 is SGDLS and CDR2 is YYNGEE. The CDR3 nucleotides read TGTGCCAGCAGCGTAGGGGGCGTGGGAGTTCAGCCCCAGCATTTT. Residues: CASSVGGVGVQPQHF.